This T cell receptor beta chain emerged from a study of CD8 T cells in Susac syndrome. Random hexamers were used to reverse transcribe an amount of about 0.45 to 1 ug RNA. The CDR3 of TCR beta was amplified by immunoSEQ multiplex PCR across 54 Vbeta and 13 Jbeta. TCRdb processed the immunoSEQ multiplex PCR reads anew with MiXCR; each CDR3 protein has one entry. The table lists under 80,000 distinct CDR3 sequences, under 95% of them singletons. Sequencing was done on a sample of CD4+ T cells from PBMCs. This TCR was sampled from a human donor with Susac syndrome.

CDR3 loop: CASSPRQGGRNTEAFF. CDR3 nucleotides: TGTGCCAGCAGCCCCCGACAGGGAGGTCGGAACACTGAAGCTTTCTTT. The chain employs TRBV7-2 and TRBJ1-1, with TRBD1 matching 7 bases. The J segment lost 1 base and the V segment lost 5 bases, leaving 10 bases of the junction unmatched. CDR1 and CDR2 (germline): SGHTA, FQGNSA. The CDR3 is 16 amino acids.